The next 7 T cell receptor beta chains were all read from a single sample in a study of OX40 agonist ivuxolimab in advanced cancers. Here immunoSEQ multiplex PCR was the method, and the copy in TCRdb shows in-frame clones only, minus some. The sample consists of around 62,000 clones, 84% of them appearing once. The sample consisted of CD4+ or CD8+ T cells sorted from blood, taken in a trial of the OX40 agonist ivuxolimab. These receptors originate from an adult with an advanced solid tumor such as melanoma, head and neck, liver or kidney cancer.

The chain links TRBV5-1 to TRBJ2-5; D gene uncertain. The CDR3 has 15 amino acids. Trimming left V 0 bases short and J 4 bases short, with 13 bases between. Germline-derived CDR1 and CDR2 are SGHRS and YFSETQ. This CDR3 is CASSLEAATGETQYF. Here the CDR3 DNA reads TGCGCCAGCAGCTTGGAGGCAGCCACGGGAGAGACCCAGTACTTC.

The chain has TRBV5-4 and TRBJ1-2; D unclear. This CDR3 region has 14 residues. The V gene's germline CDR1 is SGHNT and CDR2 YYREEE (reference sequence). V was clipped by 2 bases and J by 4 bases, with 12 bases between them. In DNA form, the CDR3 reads TGTGCCAGCAGCTTAGGATTTGGCGGCTATGGCTACACCTTC. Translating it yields CASSLGFGGYGYTF.

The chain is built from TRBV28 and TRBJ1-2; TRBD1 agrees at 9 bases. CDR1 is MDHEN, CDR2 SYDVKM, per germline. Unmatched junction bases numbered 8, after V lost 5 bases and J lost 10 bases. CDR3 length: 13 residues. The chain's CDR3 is CASSPPGQGNYTF. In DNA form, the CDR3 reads TGTGCCAGCAGTCCTCCGGGACAGGGAAACTACACCTTC.

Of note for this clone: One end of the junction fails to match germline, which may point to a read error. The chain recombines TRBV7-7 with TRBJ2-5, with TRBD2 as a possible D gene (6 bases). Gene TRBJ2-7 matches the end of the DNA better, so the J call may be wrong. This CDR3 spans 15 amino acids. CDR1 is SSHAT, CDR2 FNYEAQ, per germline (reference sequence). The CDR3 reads CASSLGTGSSYEQYF. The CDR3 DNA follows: TGTGCTAGCAGCTTAGGGACTGGTAGCTCCTACGAGCAGTACTTC.

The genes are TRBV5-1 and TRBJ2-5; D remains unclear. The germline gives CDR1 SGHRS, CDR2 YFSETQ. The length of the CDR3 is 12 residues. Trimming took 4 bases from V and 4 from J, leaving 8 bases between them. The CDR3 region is CASSPNRETQYF. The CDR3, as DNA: TGCGCCAGCAGCCCTAACAGAGAGACCCAGTACTTC. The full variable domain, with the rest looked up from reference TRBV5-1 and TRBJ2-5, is KAGVTQTPRYLIKTRGQQVTLSCSPISGHRSVSWYQQTPGQGLQFLFEYFSETQRNKGNFPGRFSGRQFSNSRSEMNVSTLELGDSALYLCASSPNRETQYFGPGTRLLVL.

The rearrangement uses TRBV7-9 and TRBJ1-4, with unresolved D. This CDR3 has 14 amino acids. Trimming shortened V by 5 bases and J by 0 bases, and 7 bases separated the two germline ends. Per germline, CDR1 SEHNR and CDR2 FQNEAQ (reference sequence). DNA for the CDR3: TGTGCCAGCAGCAAGTTTGCAACTAATGAAAAACTGTTTTTT. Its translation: CASSKFATNEKLFF.

The CDR3 region has the DNA TGTGCCAGTAGGACCGCCGGGGAGCTGTTTTTT. This sequence encodes CASRTAGELFF. V usage is TRBV19 and J usage is TRBJ2-2; D is undetermined. V dropped 6 bases and J dropped 6 bases, with 5 bases sitting between them. The CDR3 has 11 residues. Germline V CDR1 and CDR2: LNHDA, SQIVND (reference sequence).